This TCR beta chain was profiled in a study of blood T cell repertoires in COVID-19 (dated by TCRdb to 2020 to 2021). As for the study more broadly: Collaborator samples came from the United States, Italy and Spain and covered acute and convalescent phases of COVID-19. The prospective study material was composed of cDNA or gDNA derived from T cells, B-cell-depleted T cells, or PBMCs. Deeply sampled blood TCRbeta repertoires from subjects exposed to, actively infected with, or recovered from COVID-19 were included in the dataset. The repertoires were made available in a free public database intended to serve as a resource for research on the immune response to SARS-CoV-2. Samples came from the ongoing ImmuneRACE study (first 160 participants) plus 1,254 subjects from 6 global collaborators. The sample metadata nearly always contained a de-identified subject ID, COVID-19 status, age in years and sex. HLA class I and class II types, where available, came from metadata supplied by the sample provider rather than from assay-based typing.

Here is what the overall study found, with its caveats: The quantity of clinical and demographic metadata differed by source and by participant and was supplied without curation.

With regard to this clone: The antigen it recognizes is unknown. No base quality values were provided; no much bigger clone lies one nucleotide off.

The immunoSEQ Assay, a bias-controlled multiplex PCR, was used to amplify TCRbeta CDR3 regions from genomic DNA. Per the authors' processing: Within the assay, amplification of reference gene primers was used to estimate how many nucleated cells each sample contained. To quantify the absolute abundance of each unique TCRbeta CDR3 rearrangement, sequence reads were collapsed and filtered. For each sample, productive Simpson clonality was calculated by taking the square root of Simpson's diversity index across productive rearrangements. TCRdb mirrors the immuneACCESS table, restricted to in-frame sequences. Some clones are absent from its copies; in checked studies, under half trace to an unresolved V gene, and the reason for the others is unknown. That table gives V, J and clone size, and the DNA gave D and trimming. For this sample there are under 500,000 clones; more than 85% appear just once. The ten largest account for 4% to 4.5% of the sample.

Each collaborating institution followed its own protocols to collect whole blood in K2EDTA tubes. For TCRbeta analysis, collaborators shipped samples as frozen whole blood, isolated PBMCs, or DNA extracted from either of those sample types. This sequence was found in a woman in her 30s with acute or convalescent COVID-19. The sequenced sample was peripheral blood.

The CDR3 protein sequence reads: CASSLRGEFSYEQYF. The nucleotide sequence is given as TGTGCCAGTAGCTTACGGGGGGAGTTCTCCTACGAGCAGTACTTC. The rearrangement joined TRBV19 to TRBJ2-7, with TRBD2 identical over 7 junction bases. Trimming takes 6 bases off V and 0 bases off J; junction bases not matched to a gene: 8. Spanning cysteine to phenylalanine, the CDR3 consists of 15 amino acids. CDR3 DNA is the only sequence kept; it has 45 bases, read in frame from the first base. CDR1 LNHDA and CDR2 SQIVND were looked up in the germline V gene (reference sequence).